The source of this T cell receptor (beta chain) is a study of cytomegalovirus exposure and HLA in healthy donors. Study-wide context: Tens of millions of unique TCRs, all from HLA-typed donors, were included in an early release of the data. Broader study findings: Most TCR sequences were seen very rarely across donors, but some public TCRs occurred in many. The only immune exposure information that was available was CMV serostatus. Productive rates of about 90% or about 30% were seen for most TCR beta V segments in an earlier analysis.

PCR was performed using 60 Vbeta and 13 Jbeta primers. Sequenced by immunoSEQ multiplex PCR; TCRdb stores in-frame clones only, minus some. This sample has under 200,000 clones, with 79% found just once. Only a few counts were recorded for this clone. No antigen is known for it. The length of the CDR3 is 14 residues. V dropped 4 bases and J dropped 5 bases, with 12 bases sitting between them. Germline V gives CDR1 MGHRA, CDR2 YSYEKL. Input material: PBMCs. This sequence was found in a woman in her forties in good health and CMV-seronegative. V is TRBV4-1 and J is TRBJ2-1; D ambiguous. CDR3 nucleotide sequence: TGCGCCAGCAGCCCAGTAGCTATCCACAATGAGCAGTTCTTC. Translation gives CASSPVAIHNEQFF.